Detailed here is one T cell receptor (beta chain). The data derive from a study of blood T cell repertoires in COVID-19. About the study: Spain, Italy and the United States supplied samples that represented acute and convalescent COVID-19. In each case, the material was cDNA or gDNA derived from T cells, B-cell-depleted T cells, or PBMCs.

As processed by the authors: Estimated nucleated cell counts came from reference gene primer amplification. Measured with immunoSEQ multiplex PCR; TCRdb has only the in-frame clones, and not every one. That table supplies the V and J calls and clone size; D and trimming were determined from the DNA. Of some 210,000 clones listed, approximately 84% are singletons. The V gene lost 3 bases and the J gene lost 2 bases, with 13 bases spanning the gap. This CDR3 is built from 15 residues. Germline V gives CDR1 MGHDK, CDR2 SYGVNS. The sample comprised peripheral blood. The chain uses TRBV25-1 and TRBJ1-1; D is ambiguous. This sequence originates from a woman in her 70s with active or convalescent COVID-19. In nucleotides, the CDR3 is TGTGCCAGCAGTGAGTCGATTCGGGTAAACACTGAAGCTTTCTTT. Amino acids: CASSESIRVNTEAFF.